Listed below are T cell receptor beta chains from one sample, sequenced in a study of T and B cells in COVID-19 patients. Each CDR3 protein is one row after TCRdb ran MiXCR on the multiplex PCR reads. The sample has more than 10,000 distinct CDR3 sequences, approximately 31% seen once; the top ten hold roughly a sixth. The sequenced material came from blood. The receptors derive from a human donor with active COVID-19. CDR3s include the opening cysteine and the closing phenylalanine or tryptophan.

v_call,j_call,cdr3_aa
TRBV30,TRBJ1-4,CAWSGTSGGNEKLFF
TRBV19,TRBJ1-1,CASSIRNRGTEAFF
TRBV5-1,TRBJ2-2,CASSLVASGGELFF
TRBV18,TRBJ2-7,CASSPRDFSYEQYF
TRBV10-3,TRBJ2-5,CAIRGAGGPETQYF
TRBV10-1,TRBJ2-3,CASSEFQGDADTQYF
TRBV12-3/TRBV12-4,TRBJ1-3,CASSLVARSSGNTIYF
TRBV5-5,TRBJ2-2,CASTIRLADTGELFF
TRBV12-3/TRBV12-4,TRBJ2-5,CASSSRETQYF
TRBV7-2,TRBJ2-3,CASSPPLGVTDTQYF
TRBV6-1,TRBJ1-2,CASIPGTGGGYGYTF
TRBV7-2,TRBJ2-7,CASSFQGTFSYEQYF
TRBV6-2/TRBV6-3,TRBJ1-3,CASSDYGIGNTIYF
TRBV6-2/TRBV6-3,TRBJ1-6,CASSYPPTGSPLHF
TRBV13,TRBJ2-1,CASSLEGQSTNEQFF
TRBV5-4,TRBJ1-5,CASSADRENQPQHF
TRBV20-1,TRBJ1-5,CSARPGTGAGSNQPQHF
TRBV19,TRBJ1-1,CASSRRVTEAFF
TRBV11-2,TRBJ2-5,CASSLVGWGVTQYF
TRBV18,TRBJ2-3,CASSPGGGTDTQYF
TRBV13,TRBJ1-1,CASSLDRGGGTEAFF
TRBV19,TRBJ2-3,CASRTDPSTDTQYF
TRBV30,TRBJ2-3,CAWRGLTSTDTQYF
TRBV19,TRBJ2-1,CASSRGLEPYNEQFF
TRBV5-4,TRBJ2-3,CASSLAGRGGTDTQYF
TRBV6-2/TRBV6-3,TRBJ1-5,CASSYSTGGGNQPQHF
TRBV20-1,TRBJ2-3,CSAGGGGGLNTQYF
TRBV5-6,TRBJ1-2,CASSEGHGRGYGYTF
TRBV15,TRBJ2-1,CATSREVGMASGEQFF
TRBV6-2/TRBV6-3,TRBJ1-3,CASSYHASLSGNTIYF
TRBV12-3/TRBV12-4,TRBJ1-1,CASSLIDVTEAFF
TRBV10-3,TRBJ2-5,CAISDRGIETQYF
TRBV19,TRBJ2-5,CASSISKTRLEGQETQYF
TRBV5-1,TRBJ2-1,CASSSTSYNEQFF
TRBV10-3,TRBJ1-4,CAISEQGGGPNEKLFF
TRBV19,TRBJ1-3,CASSMLVGSSSGNTIYF
TRBV18,TRBJ1-6,CASSSTLPDYNSPLHF
TRBV6-5,TRBJ1-4,CASSHGQGAPSEKLFF
TRBV12-3/TRBV12-4,TRBJ2-5,CASSPRQGSFQETQYF
TRBV6-2/TRBV6-3,TRBJ2-1,CASGGGSYNEQFF
TRBV6-5,TRBJ1-3,CASTRTGAGRNTIYF
TRBV28,TRBJ2-3,CASRAGGTDTQYF
TRBV19,TRBJ1-1,CASRALRNMNTEAFF
TRBV10-1,TRBJ2-3,CASTTSGGPTDTQYF
TRBV30,TRBJ1-6,CAWRVGQGVHSPLHF
TRBV20-1,TRBJ1-2,CSAREPGQSGGYTF
TRBV18,TRBJ2-2,CASSPPNTGELFF
TRBV7-2,TRBJ2-3,CASTSKVRDTQYF
TRBV29-1,TRBJ2-7,CSVRTGTELAEQYF
TRBV12-3/TRBV12-4,TRBJ1-1,CASRETGVNTEAFF
TRBV19,TRBJ2-5,CASSITGYQETQYF
TRBV19,TRBJ2-2,CASSILGSANTGELFF
TRBV11-2,TRBJ1-1,CASSLGGGKAFF
TRBV7-9,TRBJ2-7,CASSLMSESEQYF
TRBV18,TRBJ2-2,CASSPLHQGKNTGELFF
TRBV19,TRBJ2-7,CASSLGQFYEQYF
TRBV18,TRBJ1-4,CASSPRTGDTNEKLFF
TRBV5-6,TRBJ1-2,CASSGGNYGYTF